This entry describes one T cell receptor beta chain. One heparinised blood draw averaging roughly 120 mL was given by each donor. The authors sorted CD4+ naive, central memory, regulatory and stem cell-like memory cells via CD45RO/CCR7/CD25/CD127/CD95/CD27. This specimen belongs to a study of beta chain features in type 1 diabetes. About the research overall: Healthy donors and patients had similar age, gender and cell yields.

CDR1 and CDR2 (germline): SGHNT, YYREEE (reference sequence). Trimming removed 0 bases at V and 3 bases at J, with 15 bases between. The CDR3 sequence is 16 residues long. Every isolated RNA sample was fully reverse transcribed, so sequencing captured expressed TCRB transcripts. The table came from immunoSEQ multiplex PCR; TCRdb's copy has only in-frame clones and leaves some out. The sample has 150,000 to 180,000 clones, approximately 8.1% seen once; the top ten hold 0.65%. The sample comprised central memory CD4+ T cells from blood. This receptor was identified in a man between 18 and 35 years old in good health. This sequence joins TRBV5-4 and TRBJ1-1; D possibly corresponds to TRBD1 (5 bases). As DNA, the CDR3 is TGTGCCAGCAGCTTGGCCCAACATCGCAGGGACACTGAAGCTTTCTTT. As protein: CASSLAQHRRDTEAFF.